This TCR beta chain stems from a study of blood T cell repertoires in COVID-19 (TCRdb year 2020). Turning to the overall study: The collaborator samples originated in the United States, Italy and Spain and spanned the acute and convalescent phases of COVID-19. The prospective study material was composed of cDNA or gDNA derived from T cells, B-cell-depleted T cells, or PBMCs. Deeply sampled blood TCRbeta repertoires from subjects exposed to, actively infected with, or recovered from COVID-19 were included in the dataset. A freely available public database, intended as a resource for researchers studying the immune response to SARS-CoV-2, is where the repertoires were released. Samples were obtained from the ongoing ImmuneRACE study (first 160 participants) and from about 1,300 subjects provided by 6 global collaborators. A de-identified subject ID, COVID-19 status, age in years and sex were almost always included in the sample metadata. Where available, HLA class I and class II types were obtained from metadata supplied by the sample provider rather than from assay-based typing. Beyond this particular receptor, the publication reports: How much clinical and demographic metadata was included differed by source and by participant, and the metadata was provided uncurated.

The immunoSEQ Assay, a bias-controlled multiplex PCR, was used to amplify TCRbeta CDR3 regions from genomic DNA. Under the source paper's analysis protocol: Within the assay, amplification of reference gene primers was used to estimate how many nucleated cells each sample contained. Sequence reads were collapsed and filtered to measure the absolute abundance of every unique TCRbeta CDR3 rearrangement. For each sample, productive Simpson clonality was calculated as the square root of Simpson's diversity index across productive rearrangements. TCRdb took this table from immuneACCESS and kept in-frame rearrangements with V and J called. Such tables lack part of the clones; where checked against another copy, unresolved V genes explain under half of the gap, and the rest is unexplained. D and trimming come from the DNA, and the V and J calls and clone size come from that table. Across this sample there are tens of thousands of clones, with 90% to 95% seen only once. Together, the top ten hold 2.2% of the sample.

The collaborating institutions used their own protocols to collect whole blood in K2EDTA tubes. For TCRbeta analysis, collaborators shipped samples in one of three forms: frozen whole blood, isolated PBMCs, or DNA extracted from either of those sample types. About this clone itself: Its antigen is not yet known. Qualities for individual bases were not recorded, and no much larger clone is one base off.

Relative to germline, V is 3 bases shorter and J is 0 bases shorter, with 13 bases between their ends. From the cysteine up to the phenylalanine, the CDR3 has a length of 16 residues. The CDR3 DNA has 48 bases and is translated from base 1. Per the germline V gene (reference sequence), LNHDA is the CDR1 and SQIVND is the CDR2. The source of this sequence is a man aged 45 to 65 with active COVID-19. The chain is encoded by TRBV19 joined to TRBJ2-3; 6 matching bases give a weak D call of TRBD1. The sequenced material came from peripheral blood. The CDR3 region reads CASSIPTGSSTDTQYF. The sequence in DNA is TGTGCCAGTAGTATCCCGACAGGTTCTAGCACAGATACGCAGTATTTT.